Listed here are 14 T cell receptor beta chains from one sample, sequenced in a study of cytomegalovirus exposure and HLA in healthy donors. A multiplex PCR was run with 60 Vbeta primers and 13 Jbeta primers. Assay used: immunoSEQ multiplex PCR; TCRdb lists only in-frame clones, some missing. Among 130,000 or so clones listed, around 75% were seen once. Input material: PBMCs. The receptor set was obtained from a man in his forties in good health and CMV-seronegative.

The J gene is TRBJ2-1, the V gene TRBV9, with TRBD1 as a possible D gene (5 bases). This CDR3 comprises 15 residues. Germline CDR1 is SGDLS and CDR2 is YYNGEE. Trimming shortened V by 4 bases and J by 4 bases, and 15 bases separated the two germline ends. CDR3 bases: TGTGCCAGCAGCCAGAGGCAGGGTAGGTACAATGAGCAGTTCTTC. Translating it yields CASSQRQGRYNEQFF.

V usage is TRBV7-9 and J usage is TRBJ2-7, with D tentatively TRBD1 (6 bases). V lost 1 base and J lost 6, with 19 bases in between. The CDR3 contains 16 residues. From germline, CDR1 is SEHNR and CDR2 FQNEAQ (reference sequence). The CDR3 loop is CASSLGESFRGGEQYF. CDR3 coding DNA: TGTGCCAGCAGCTTAGGGGAGAGCTTCAGGGGTGGCGAGCAGTACTTC.

This clone was counted only a few times. The chain recombines TRBV6-6 with TRBJ2-1; 7 nucleotides align to TRBD2. Losses at the gene ends were 6 bases for V and 9 bases for J; bases not matched to a gene: 8. The CDR3 totals 13 residues. Looked up from germline, CDR1 is MNHNY and CDR2 is SVGAGI (reference sequence). The CDR3 reads CASRLRLAPEQFF. The CDR3 nucleotides are TGTGCCAGCAGGCTACGACTAGCTCCTGAGCAGTTCTTC.

The CDR3 reads CASSLGDTNTGELFF. CDR3 DNA: TGTGCCAGCAGCTTGGGAGATACGAACACCGGGGAGCTGTTTTTT. V is TRBV7-9 and J is TRBJ2-2; D might be TRBD2 (5 bases). The germline V and J ends were trimmed by 3 bases and 0 bases, with 8 bases remaining between them. Germline V lookup: CDR1 SEHNR, CDR2 FQNEAQ (reference sequence). The CDR3 is 15 amino acids.

This clone was seen a handful of times. V gene TRBV5-1 combines with J gene TRBJ1-1, with D possibly being TRBD1 (6 bases). V shed 0 bases and J shed 1 base, with 7 bases lying between them. Germline V CDR1 and CDR2: SGHRS, YFSETQ. This CDR3 has 14 residues. The chain's CDR3 is CASSLGTANTEAFF. The CDR3 DNA is TGCGCCAGCAGCTTGGGGACAGCGAACACTGAAGCTTTCTTT.

The chain uses TRBV19 and TRBJ1-2; D gene uncertain. The CDR3 is made up of 13 amino acids. Germline V gives CDR1 LNHDA, CDR2 SQIVND (reference sequence). Written as DNA, the CDR3 is TGTGCAAGCGACGGCCGTTTTTCCTATGGCTACACCTTC. Translation: CASDGRFSYGYTF.

This chain connects TRBV7-2 to TRBJ1-2; D uncertain. Germline loops: CDR1 SGHTA, CDR2 FQGNSA. V was shortened by 11 bases and J by 4 bases, with 14 bases between the two germline ends. CDR3 length: 12 residues. DNA of the CDR3: TGTGCCGATGAGAGTGCCGCCTATGGCTACACCTTC. It codes for CADESAAYGYTF. Full variable domain (remainder filled in from reference TRBV7-2 and TRBJ1-2): GAGVSQSPSNKVTEKGKDVELRCDPISGHTALYWYRQSLGQGLEFLIYFQGNSAPDKSGLPSDRFSAERTGGSVSTLTIQRTQQEDSAVYLCADESAAYGYTFGSGTRLTVV.

The CDR3 DNA reads TGTGCCAGCAGCTACGAAGACAAAAGCGAAGCTTTCTTT. Amino acids: CASSYEDKSEAFF. The J gene is TRBJ1-1, the V gene TRBV7-9; D not resolved. The CDR3 spans 13 residues. Germline V gives CDR1 SEHNR, CDR2 FQNEAQ (reference sequence). The germline V and J ends were trimmed by 4 bases and 8 bases, with 14 bases remaining between them.

This clone was counted between two and nine times. This chain links TRBV5-5 with TRBJ1-2, with 7 bases that match TRBD1. The CDR3 consists of 15 residues. Germline CDR1 SGHKS, CDR2 YYEKEE (reference sequence). V was clipped by 0 bases and J by 7 bases; unmatched bases: 9. This CDR3 is CASSLGVGGSFGYTF. DNA for the CDR3: TGTGCCAGCAGCTTGGGGGTAGGGGGCTCTTTTGGCTACACCTTC.

The rearrangement uses TRBV5-1 and TRBJ2-4; TRBD1 matches at 7 bases. Germline CDR1 and CDR2: SGHRS and YFSETQ. With 0 bases clipped from V and 2 bases from J, the junction kept 8 bases outside the gene matches. The CDR3 length is 17 residues. CDR3 loop: CASSLEGGAGSKNIQYF. The CDR3 region has the DNA TGCGCCAGCAGCTTGGAAGGGGGCGCCGGGTCCAAAAACATTCAGTACTTC.

Comments on this clone: At one boundary the junction diverges from the germline segment, which might be a read error. The chain carries TRBV9 and TRBJ1-4, with TRBD1 matching 9 bases. This CDR3 contains 16 residues. CDR1 SGDLS and CDR2 YYNGEE come from the germline V gene. The CDR3 loop reads CASSAEPTGGDEKLLF. CDR3 sequence (DNA): TGTGCCAGCAGCGCCGAACCGACAGGGGGTGATGAAAAACTGCTTTTT.

The chain is built from TRBV7-6 and TRBJ2-3, with 12 nucleotides matching TRBD2. Germline CDR1 SGHVS, CDR2 FNYEAQ. Trimming removed 2 bases from V and 0 bases from J; junction bases left unmatched: 12. The CDR3 covers 20 residues. The CDR3: CASSLPTPSGGASSTDTQYF. Here the CDR3 DNA reads TGTGCCAGCAGCTTACCGACCCCTAGCGGGGGGGCCTCTAGCACAGATACGCAGTATTTT.

V usage is TRBV9 and J usage is TRBJ2-3, with 11 bases aligning to TRBD2. Germline V gene data show CDR1 as SGDLS and CDR2 as YYNGEE. The CDR3 consists of 17 residues. The J segment lost 2 bases and the V segment lost 0 bases, leaving 5 bases of the junction unmatched. The CDR3 sequence: CASSVATSGASTDTQYF. The CDR3 DNA reads as TGTGCCAGCAGCGTAGCGACTAGCGGGGCGTCCACAGATACGCAGTATTTT.

CDR3 loop: CSVVEDRESEQYF. CDR3 nucleotide sequence: TGCAGCGTTGTGGAGGACAGGGAGAGCGAGCAGTACTTC. The rearrangement joins TRBV29-1 to TRBJ2-7; 8 positions agree with TRBD1. Germline assignment: CDR1 SQVTM and CDR2 ANQGSEA. The CDR3 is 13 residues long. V trimming: 4 bases; J trimming: 6 bases; junction bases outside the gene matches: 8.